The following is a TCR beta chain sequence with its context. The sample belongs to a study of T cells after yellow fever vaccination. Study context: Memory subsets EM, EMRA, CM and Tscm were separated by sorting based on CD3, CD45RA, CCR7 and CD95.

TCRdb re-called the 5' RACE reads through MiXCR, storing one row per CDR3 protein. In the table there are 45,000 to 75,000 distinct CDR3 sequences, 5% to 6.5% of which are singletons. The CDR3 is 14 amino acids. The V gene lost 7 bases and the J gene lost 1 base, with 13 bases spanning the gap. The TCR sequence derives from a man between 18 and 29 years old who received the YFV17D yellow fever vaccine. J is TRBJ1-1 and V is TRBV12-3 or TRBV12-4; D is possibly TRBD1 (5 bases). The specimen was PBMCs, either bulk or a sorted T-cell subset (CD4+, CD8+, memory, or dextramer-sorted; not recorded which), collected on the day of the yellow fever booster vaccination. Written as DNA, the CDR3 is TGTGCCAGCAAGACCGGGACGGGGAACACTGAAGCTTTCTTT. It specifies CASKTGTGNTEAFF.